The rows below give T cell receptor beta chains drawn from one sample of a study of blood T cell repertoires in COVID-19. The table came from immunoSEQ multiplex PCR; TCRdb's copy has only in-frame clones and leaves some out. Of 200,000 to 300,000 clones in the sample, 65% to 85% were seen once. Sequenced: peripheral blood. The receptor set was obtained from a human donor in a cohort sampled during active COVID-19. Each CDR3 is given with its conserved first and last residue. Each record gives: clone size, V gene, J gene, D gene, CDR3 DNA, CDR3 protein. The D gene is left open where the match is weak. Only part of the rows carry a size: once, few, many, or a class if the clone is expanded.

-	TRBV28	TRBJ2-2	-	TGTGCCAGCATTGGGGCAGGGGTGGCCGGGGAGCTGTTTTTT	CASIGAGVAGELFF
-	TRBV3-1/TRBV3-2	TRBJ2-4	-	TGTGCCAGCAGCCAAGATGGAGTAGAGGGCATTCAGTACTTC	CASSQDGVEGIQYF
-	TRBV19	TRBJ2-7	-	TGTGCCAGTAGCCAGACAGAGCTGGGCTCCTACGAGCAGTACTTC	CASSQTELGSYEQYF
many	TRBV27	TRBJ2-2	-	TGTGCCAGCAGGCCCCGCGGGGGCGATTATTTGACCGGGGAGCTGTTTTTT	CASRPRGGDYLTGELFF
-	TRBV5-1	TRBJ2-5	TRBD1	TGCGCCAGCAGCTTGAGGACAGGGGGCGACCAAGAGACCCAGTACTTC	CASSLRTGGDQETQYF
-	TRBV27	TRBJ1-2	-	TGTGCCAGCAGTTTTGGGACATTTTCGGGCTACACCTTC	CASSFGTFSGYTF
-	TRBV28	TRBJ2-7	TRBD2	TGTGCCAGCAGTCCCCCGGGGAGGGGCGACTACGAGCAGTACTTC	CASSPPGRGDYEQYF
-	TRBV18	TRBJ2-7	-	TGTGCCAGCTCATCGTCGGGGGACGAGCAGTACTTC	CASSSSGDEQYF
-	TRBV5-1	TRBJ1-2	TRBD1	TGCGCCAGCAGCTCAACAGGGGTTGGGTATGGCTACACCTTC	CASSSTGVGYGYTF
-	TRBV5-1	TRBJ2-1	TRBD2	TGCGCCAGCAGCATGACTAGCGGGTCTTACAATGAGCAGTTCTTC	CASSMTSGSYNEQFF
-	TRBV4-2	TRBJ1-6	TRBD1	TGTGCCAGCAGCCAAGTAGGACAGGCTAATTCACCCCTCCACTTT	CASSQVGQANSPLHF
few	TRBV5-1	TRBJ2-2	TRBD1	TGCGCCAGCAGCCGGGACAGGGGGCGCGGCGGGGAGCTGTTTTTT	CASSRDRGRGGELFF
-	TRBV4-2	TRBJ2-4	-	TGTGCCAGCAGCCAGAACCAAGAGTTTAATGCCAAAAACATTCAGTACTTC	CASSQNQEFNAKNIQYF
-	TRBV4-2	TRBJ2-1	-	TGTGCCAGCAGCCAGACAACCGCTTTGAGCTCCTACAATGAGCAGTTCTTC	CASSQTTALSSYNEQFF
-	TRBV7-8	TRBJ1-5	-	TGTGCCAGCAGCTTAGGGAGGGGGGGCCGTCAGCCCCAGCATTTT	CASSLGRGGRQPQHF
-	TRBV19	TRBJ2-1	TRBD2	TGTGCCAGTACCGGACTAGCGGGAGACCCGTTCTTC	CASTGLAGDPFF
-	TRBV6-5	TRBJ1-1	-	TGTGCCAGCAGTTACGGGCATGACACTGAAGCTTTCTTT	CASSYGHDTEAFF
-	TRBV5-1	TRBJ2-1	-	TGCGCCAGCAGCCTAGACCCAGAGAGCTCCTACAATGAGCAGTTCTTC	CASSLDPESSYNEQFF
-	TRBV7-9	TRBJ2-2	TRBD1	TGTGCCAGCAGCTCACCGGGACAGGGTAGTACCGGGGAGCTGTTTTTT	CASSSPGQGSTGELFF
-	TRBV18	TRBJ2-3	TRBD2	TGTGCCAGCTCACCGAAGAGCGGGAGAACAGATACGCAGTATTTT	CASSPKSGRTDTQYF
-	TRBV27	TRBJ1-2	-	TGTGCCAGCAGTTTATTTGGGAGGGGCGGCGGCTACACCTTC	CASSLFGRGGGYTF
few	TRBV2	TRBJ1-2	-	TGTGCCAGCAGACAGGCGGGGGAATCTGGCTACACCTTC	CASRQAGESGYTF
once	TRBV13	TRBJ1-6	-	TGTGCCAGCAGCTTAGGTAGAAGGCAGGGACACTATAATTCACCCCTCCACTTT	CASSLGRRQGHYNSPLHF
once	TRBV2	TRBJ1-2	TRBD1	TGTGCCAGCAGTGAAACGACAGGGGATTACTATGGCTACACCTTC	CASSETTGDYYGYTF
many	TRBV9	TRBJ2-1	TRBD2	TGTGCCAGCAGCACATTAGCGGGGGGGCCTCACGATGAGCAGTTCTTC	CASSTLAGGPHDEQFF
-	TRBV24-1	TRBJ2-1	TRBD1	TGTGCCACCAGTGATCCGAGCCTCACAGGGACAGGGGGTTCGAGCGGGATGGTCAATGAGCAGTTCTTC	CATSDPSLTGTGGSSGMVNEQFF
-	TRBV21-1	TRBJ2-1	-	TGTGCCAGCAGCAAAGGGGCTAGCGGGCCGTCCTACAATGAGCAGTTCTTC	CASSKGASGPSYNEQFF
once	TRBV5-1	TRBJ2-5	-	TGCGCCAGCAAAGTACTCGGGGTCGTCCAAGAGACCCAGTACTTC	CASKVLGVVQETQYF
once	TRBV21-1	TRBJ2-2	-	TGTGCCAGCAGCAATCCTAGGACAGGACGGTCCACCGGGGAGCTGTTTTTT	CASSNPRTGRSTGELFF
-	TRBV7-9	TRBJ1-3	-	TGTGCCAGCAGCTATCCCTCTGGGGGGAGCTCTGGAAACACCATATATTTT	CASSYPSGGSSGNTIYF
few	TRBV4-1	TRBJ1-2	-	TGCGCCAGCAGAGGGGATAACTATGGCTACACCTTC	CASRGDNYGYTF
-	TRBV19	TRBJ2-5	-	TGTGCCAGTAGTATAGGTGGAGGGGCAAGAGAGACCCAGTACTTC	CASSIGGGARETQYF
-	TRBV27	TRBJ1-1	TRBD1	TGTGCCAGCAGTTTGTACAGGGGGCAGGGCACTGAAGCTTTCTTT	CASSLYRGQGTEAFF
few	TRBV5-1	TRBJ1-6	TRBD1	TGCGCCAGCAGCTTGGACAGGGGCAATTCACCCCTCCACTTT	CASSLDRGNSPLHF
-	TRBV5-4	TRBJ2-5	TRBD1	TGTGCCAGCAGCTTGCCGGGACAGTCTGGAGAGACCCAGTACTTC	CASSLPGQSGETQYF
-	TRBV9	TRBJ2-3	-	TGTGCCAGCAGCGTACTATCCACCACAGATACGCAGTATTTT	CASSVLSTTDTQYF
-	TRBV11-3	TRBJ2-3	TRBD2	TGTGCCAGCAGCTCAGGATTAGCGGGGGTCAGAGATACGCAGTATTTT	CASSSGLAGVRDTQYF
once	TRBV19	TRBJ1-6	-	TGTGCCAGTAGTGGGGGGAGCTCCTATAATTCACCCCTCCACTTT	CASSGGSSYNSPLHF
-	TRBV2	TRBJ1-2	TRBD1	TGTGCCAGCGGTGACAGGGACTATGGCTACACCTTC	CASGDRDYGYTF
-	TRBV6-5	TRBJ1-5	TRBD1	TGTGCCAGCAGTCTTAGGACAGGGACTCAGCCCCAGCATTTT	CASSLRTGTQPQHF
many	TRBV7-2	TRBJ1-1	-	TGTGCCAGCAGCTTAGGACGAGGGAACACTGAAGCTTTCTTT	CASSLGRGNTEAFF
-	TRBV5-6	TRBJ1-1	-	TGTGCCAGCGTCCGCGGAGATATGAACACTGAAGCTTTCTTT	CASVRGDMNTEAFF
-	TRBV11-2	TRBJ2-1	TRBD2	TGTGCCAGCAGCTTAGACAGGCCTCGGGGGACTAGCGCCTACAATGAGCAGTTCTTC	CASSLDRPRGTSAYNEQFF
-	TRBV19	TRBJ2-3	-	TGTGCCAGTAGTATAGGGGGCGCAGAGGGCACAGATACGCAGTATTTT	CASSIGGAEGTDTQYF
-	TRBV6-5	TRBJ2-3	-	TGTGCCAGCAGTTACTCTCACTTCACAGATACGCAGTATTTT	CASSYSHFTDTQYF
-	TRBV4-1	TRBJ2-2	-	TGCGCCAGCAGCCCACAGGAAAACACCGGGGAGCTGTTTTTT	CASSPQENTGELFF
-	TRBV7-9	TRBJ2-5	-	TGTGCCAGCAGCAGAACGGGACACGAAGGGGAGACCCAGTACTTC	CASSRTGHEGETQYF
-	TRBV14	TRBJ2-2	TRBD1	TGTGCCAGCAGACAACAGGGGAAGGCCGGGGAGCTGTTTTTT	CASRQQGKAGELFF
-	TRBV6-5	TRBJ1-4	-	TGTGCCAGCAGGACGGGGAGGGAAAAACTGTTTTTT	CASRTGREKLFF
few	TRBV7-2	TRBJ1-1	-	TGTGCCAGCAGCTTAGGCAGGGGGAACACTGAAGCTTTCTTT	CASSLGRGNTEAFF
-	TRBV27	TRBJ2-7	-	TGTGCCAGCAGTTTAAGGAGCGAGACCTACGAGCAGTACTTC	CASSLRSETYEQYF
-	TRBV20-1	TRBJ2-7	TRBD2	TGCAGTGCTAGTGGGATCGGGACTAGCGGTACCTCCTACGAGCAGTACTTC	CSASGIGTSGTSYEQYF
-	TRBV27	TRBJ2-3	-	TGTGCCAGCAGTTTCGGGACACAATTCACAGATACGCAGTATTTT	CASSFGTQFTDTQYF